This T cell receptor (beta chain) is drawn from a study of T cell changes during pregnancy in multiple sclerosis (dated by TCRdb to the late 2010s). With respect to the entire study: The study looked at changes in the T cell repertoire across pregnancy in women with multiple sclerosis.

The receptor library was made with the immunoSEQ multiplex PCR assay. In its TCRdb copy, this immuneACCESS table keeps in-frame sequences only and misses some clones. Where compared with another copy, unresolved V genes explain less than half of these, and the others have no known cause. This sample lists more than 25,000 clones; around 91% were detected once. The ten largest clones capture approximately 3.6% of the sample. Note on this clone: It has no known antigen specificity. No qualities accompany the bases; no much larger clone lies one base away.

The TCR comes from a female donor in good health, enrolled as a control in a pregnancy study. The sample here was CD8+ T cells from peripheral blood mononuclear cells, taken in the second trimester of pregnancy.

The CDR3 region has the sequence CASSLMAFDRGLTEAFF. The bases are TGTGCCAGCAGCTTAATGGCCTTTGACAGGGGGCTGACTGAAGCTTTCTTT. In this chain, TRBV7-3 is recombined with TRBJ1-1, with 10 middle bases fitting TRBD1. Counted from cysteine to phenylalanine, this CDR3 has 17 amino acids. Left in the record is the CDR3 DNA by itself, 51 bases read in frame from the first base. CDR1 is given as SGHTA and CDR2 as FQGTGA, both from the germline V gene. After removal of 1 base from V and 5 bases from J, the junction retains 10 bases not matched to a gene.